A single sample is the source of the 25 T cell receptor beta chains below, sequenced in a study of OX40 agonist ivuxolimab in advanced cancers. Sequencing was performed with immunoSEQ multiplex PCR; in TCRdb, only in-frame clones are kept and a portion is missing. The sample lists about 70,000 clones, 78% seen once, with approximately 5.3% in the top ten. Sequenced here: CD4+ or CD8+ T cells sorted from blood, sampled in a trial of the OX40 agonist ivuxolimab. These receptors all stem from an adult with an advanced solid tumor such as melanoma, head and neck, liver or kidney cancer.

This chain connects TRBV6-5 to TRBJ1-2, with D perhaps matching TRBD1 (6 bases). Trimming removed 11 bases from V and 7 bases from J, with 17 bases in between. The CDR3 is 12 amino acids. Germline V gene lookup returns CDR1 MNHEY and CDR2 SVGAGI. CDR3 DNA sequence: TGTGCCTCCCGACAAGGGGGGGTTGGCTACACCTTC. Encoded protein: CASRQGGVGYTF.

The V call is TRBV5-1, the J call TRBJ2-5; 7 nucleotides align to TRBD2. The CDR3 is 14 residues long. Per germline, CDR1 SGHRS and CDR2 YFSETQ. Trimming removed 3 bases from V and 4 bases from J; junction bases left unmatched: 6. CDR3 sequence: CASSWGGVGETQYF. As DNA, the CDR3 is TGCGCCAGCAGCTGGGGGGGAGTCGGAGAGACCCAGTACTTC.

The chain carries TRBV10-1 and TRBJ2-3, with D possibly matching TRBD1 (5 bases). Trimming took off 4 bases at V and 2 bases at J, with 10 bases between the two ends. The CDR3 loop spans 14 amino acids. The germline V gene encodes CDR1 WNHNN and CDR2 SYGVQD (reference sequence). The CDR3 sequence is CASSGYRNTDTQYF. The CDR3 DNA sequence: TGCGCCAGCAGTGGCTACAGGAACACAGATACGCAGTATTTT.

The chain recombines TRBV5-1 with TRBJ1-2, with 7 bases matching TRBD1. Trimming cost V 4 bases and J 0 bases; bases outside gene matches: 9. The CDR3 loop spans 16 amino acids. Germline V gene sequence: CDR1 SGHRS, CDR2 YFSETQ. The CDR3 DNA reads TGCGCCAGCAGCGCAGCCCCGGGACAGACTAACTATGGCTACACCTTC. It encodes CASSAAPGQTNYGYTF.

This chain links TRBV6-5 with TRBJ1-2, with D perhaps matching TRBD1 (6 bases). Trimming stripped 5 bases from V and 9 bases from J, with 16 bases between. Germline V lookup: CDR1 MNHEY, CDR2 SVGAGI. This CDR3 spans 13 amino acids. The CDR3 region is CASSELRGPRYTF. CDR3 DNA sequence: TGTGCCAGCAGTGAATTACGGGGGCCGCGCTACACCTTC.

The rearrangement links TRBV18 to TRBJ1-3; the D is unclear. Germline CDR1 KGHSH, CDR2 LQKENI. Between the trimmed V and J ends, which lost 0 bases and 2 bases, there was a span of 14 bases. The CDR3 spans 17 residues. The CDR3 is CASSPPSGVLPGNTIYF. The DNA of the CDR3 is TGTGCCAGCTCACCACCGTCCGGAGTCCTCCCTGGAAACACCATATATTTT. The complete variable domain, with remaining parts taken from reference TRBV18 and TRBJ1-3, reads NAGVMQNPRHLVRRRGQEARLRCSPMKGHSHVYWYRQLPEEGLKFMVYLQKENIIDESGMPKERFSAEFPKEGPSILRIQQVVRGDSAAYFCASSPPSGVLPGNTIYFGEGSWLTVV.

The CDR3 loop reads CASGFGVDTEAFF. The CDR3, as DNA: TGTGCTAGTGGTTTTGGGGTGGACACTGAAGCTTTCTTT. The V call is TRBV12-5, the J call TRBJ1-1; unclear D gene. The germline CDR1 and CDR2 sequences are LGHNT and FRNRAP. Trimming stripped 3 bases from V and 3 bases from J, with 8 bases between. The CDR3 is made up of 13 amino acids.

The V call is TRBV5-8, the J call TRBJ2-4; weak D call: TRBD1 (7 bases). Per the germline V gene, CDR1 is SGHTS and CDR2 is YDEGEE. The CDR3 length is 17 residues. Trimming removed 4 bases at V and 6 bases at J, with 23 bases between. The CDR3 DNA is TGTGCCAGCAGCGCGTGGTCGCGGGGACAGAGAACAAACATTCAGTACTTC. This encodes CASSAWSRGQRTNIQYF.

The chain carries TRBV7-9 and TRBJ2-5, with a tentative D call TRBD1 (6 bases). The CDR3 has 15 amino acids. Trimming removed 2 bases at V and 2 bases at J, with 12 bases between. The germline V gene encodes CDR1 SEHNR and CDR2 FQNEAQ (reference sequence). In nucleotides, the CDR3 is TGTGCCAGCAGCTTAACAGGGAGTGAGCAAGAGACCCAGTACTTC. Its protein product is CASSLTGSEQETQYF.

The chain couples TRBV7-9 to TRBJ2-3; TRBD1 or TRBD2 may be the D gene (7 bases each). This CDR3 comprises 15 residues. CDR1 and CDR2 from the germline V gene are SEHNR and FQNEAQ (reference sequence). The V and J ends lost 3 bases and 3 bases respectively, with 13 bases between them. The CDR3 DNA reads TGTGCCAGCAGCTTTGGGCAGGGGGGGACAGATACGCAGTATTTT. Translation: CASSFGQGGTDTQYF.

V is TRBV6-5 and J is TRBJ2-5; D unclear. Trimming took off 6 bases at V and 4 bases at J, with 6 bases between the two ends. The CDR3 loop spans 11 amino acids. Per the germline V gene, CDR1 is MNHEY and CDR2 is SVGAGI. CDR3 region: CASRRGETQYF. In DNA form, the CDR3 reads TGTGCCAGCAGGAGAGGAGAGACCCAGTACTTC.

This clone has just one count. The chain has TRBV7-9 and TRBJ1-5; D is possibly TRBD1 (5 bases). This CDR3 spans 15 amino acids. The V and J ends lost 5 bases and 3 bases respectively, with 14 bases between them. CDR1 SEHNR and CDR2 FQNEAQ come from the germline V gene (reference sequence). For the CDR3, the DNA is TGTGCCAGCAGCCCGGCTTATGGGACCAATCAGCCCCAGCATTTT. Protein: CASSPAYGTNQPQHF.

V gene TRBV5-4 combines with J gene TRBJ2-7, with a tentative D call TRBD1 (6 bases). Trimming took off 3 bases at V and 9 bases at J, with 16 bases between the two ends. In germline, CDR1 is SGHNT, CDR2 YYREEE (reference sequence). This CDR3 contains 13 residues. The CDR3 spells CASSSSLDRPQYF. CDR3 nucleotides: TGTGCCAGCAGCTCCTCACTCGACAGGCCGCAGTACTTC.

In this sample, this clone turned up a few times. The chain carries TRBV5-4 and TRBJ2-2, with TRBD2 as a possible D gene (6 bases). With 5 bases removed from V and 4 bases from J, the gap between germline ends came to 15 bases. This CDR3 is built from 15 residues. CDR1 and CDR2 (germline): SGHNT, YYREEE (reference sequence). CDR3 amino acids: CASSTLAGGTGELFF. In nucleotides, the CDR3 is TGTGCCAGCAGTACCCTAGCCGGGGGCACCGGGGAGCTGTTTTTT.

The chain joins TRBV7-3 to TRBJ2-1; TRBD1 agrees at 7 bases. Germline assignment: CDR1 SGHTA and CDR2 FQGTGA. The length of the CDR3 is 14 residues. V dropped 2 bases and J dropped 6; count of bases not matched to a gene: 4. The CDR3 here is CASSLGDRSNEQFF. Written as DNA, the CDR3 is TGTGCCAGCAGCTTAGGGGACAGAAGCAATGAGCAGTTCTTC.

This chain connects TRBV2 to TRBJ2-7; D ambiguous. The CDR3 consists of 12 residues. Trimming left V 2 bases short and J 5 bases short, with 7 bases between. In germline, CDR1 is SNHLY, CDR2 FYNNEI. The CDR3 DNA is TGTGCCAGCAGTGAATTGAGCAACGAGCAGTACTTC. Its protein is CASSELSNEQYF.

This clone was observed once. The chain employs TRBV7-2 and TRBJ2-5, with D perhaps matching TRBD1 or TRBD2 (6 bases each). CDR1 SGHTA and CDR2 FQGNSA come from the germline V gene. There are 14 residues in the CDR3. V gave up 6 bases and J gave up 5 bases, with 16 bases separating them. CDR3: CASSLSGAGETQYF. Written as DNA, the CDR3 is TGTGCCAGCAGTTTATCAGGGGCGGGGGAGACCCAGTACTTC.

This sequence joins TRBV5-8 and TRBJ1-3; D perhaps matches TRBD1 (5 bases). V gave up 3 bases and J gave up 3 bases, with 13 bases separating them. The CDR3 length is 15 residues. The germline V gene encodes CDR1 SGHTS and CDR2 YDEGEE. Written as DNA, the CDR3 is TGTGCCAGCAGCTCTGCGTGGGGGAGTGGAAACACCATATATTTT. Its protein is CASSSAWGSGNTIYF. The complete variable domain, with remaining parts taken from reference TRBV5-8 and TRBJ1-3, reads EAGVTQSPTHLIKTRGQQATLRCSPISGHTSVYWYQQALGLGLQFLLWYDEGEERNRGNFPPRFSGRQFPNYSSELNVNALELEDSALYLCASSSAWGSGNTIYFGEGSWLTVV.

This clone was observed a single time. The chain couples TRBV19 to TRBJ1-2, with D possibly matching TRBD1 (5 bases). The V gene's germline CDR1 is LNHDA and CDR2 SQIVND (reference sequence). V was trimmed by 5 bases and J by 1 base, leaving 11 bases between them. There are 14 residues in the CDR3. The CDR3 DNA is TGTGCCAGTAGTGCTGGGGGGTTTAACTATGGCTACACCTTC. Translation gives CASSAGGFNYGYTF.

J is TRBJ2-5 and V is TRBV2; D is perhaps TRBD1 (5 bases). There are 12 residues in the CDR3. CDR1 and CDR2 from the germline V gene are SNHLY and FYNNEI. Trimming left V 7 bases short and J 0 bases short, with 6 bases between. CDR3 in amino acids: CASKGDQETQYF. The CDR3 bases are TGTGCCAGCAAAGGGGACCAAGAGACCCAGTACTTC. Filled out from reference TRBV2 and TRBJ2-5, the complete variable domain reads EPEVTQTPSHQVTQMGQEVILRCVPISNHLYFYWYRQILGQKVEFLVSFYNNEISEKSEIFDDQFSVERPDGSNFTLKIRSTKLEDSAMYFCASKGDQETQYFGPGTRLLVL.

The CDR3 reads CASSIQGPETQYF. CDR3 sequence (DNA): TGTGCCAGTAGTATCCAGGGCCCAGAGACCCAGTACTTC. The chain recombines TRBV19 with TRBJ2-5; D might be TRBD1 (5 bases). The V gene's germline CDR1 is LNHDA and CDR2 SQIVND (reference sequence). Trimming took 3 bases from V and 4 from J, leaving 9 bases between them. The CDR3 is 13 residues long.

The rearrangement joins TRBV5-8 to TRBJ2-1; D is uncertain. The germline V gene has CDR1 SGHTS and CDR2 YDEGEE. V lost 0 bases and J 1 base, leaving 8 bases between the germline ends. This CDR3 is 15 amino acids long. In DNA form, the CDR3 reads TGTGCCAGCAGCTTGGGCACTGGTTCCTACAATGAGCAGTTCTTC. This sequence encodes CASSLGTGSYNEQFF.

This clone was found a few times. The CDR3 region has the DNA TGTGCCAGCAGCTTTAACGCGGGACCTAACGAGCAGTACTTC. This encodes CASSFNAGPNEQYF. The V call is TRBV7-2, the J call TRBJ2-7, with D possibly matching TRBD2 (6 bases). Germline lookup yields CDR1 SGHTA and CDR2 FQGNSA. The V end was cut by 3 bases, the J end by 5 bases, with 14 bases between. CDR3 size: 14 residues.

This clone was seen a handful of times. CDR3 in amino acids: CASRLDRIANYGYTF. The CDR3 DNA follows: TGTGCCAGCAGGCTTGACAGAATAGCTAACTATGGCTACACCTTC. The chain links TRBV7-3 to TRBJ1-2, with a possible D match to TRBD1 (5 bases). This CDR3 has 15 amino acids. V lost 6 bases and J lost 0, with 14 bases in between. From germline, CDR1 is SGHTA and CDR2 FQGTGA. Variable domain in full (rest from reference TRBV7-3 and TRBJ1-2): GAGVSQTPSNKVTEKGKYVELRCDPISGHTALYWYRQSLGQGPEFLIYFQGTGAADDSGLPNDRFFAVRPEGSVSTLKIQRTERGDSAVYLCASRLDRIANYGYTFGSGTRLTVV.

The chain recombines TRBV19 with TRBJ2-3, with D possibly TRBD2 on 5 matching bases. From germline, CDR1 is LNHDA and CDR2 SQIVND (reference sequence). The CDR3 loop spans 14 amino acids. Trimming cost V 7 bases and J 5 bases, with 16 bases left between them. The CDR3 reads CASNRDGVEDTQYF. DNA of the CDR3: TGTGCCAGTAACCGGGATGGGGTTGAAGATACGCAGTATTTT.